Listed here are 19 T cell receptor beta chains from one sample, sequenced in a study of cytomegalovirus exposure and HLA in healthy donors. This PCR relied on a set of 60 Vbeta primers and 13 Jbeta primers. TCRdb keeps only in-frame clones here, not all; method: immunoSEQ multiplex PCR. The profile shows 100,000 to 140,000 clones, roughly 70% of them singletons. Sequencing was carried out using PBMCs. These receptor sequences come from a woman in her 40s in good health and CMV-seropositive.

In this sample, this clone turned up a few times. This rearrangement joins TRBV30 to TRBJ1-1; D ambiguous. Germline CDR1 reads GTSNPN; CDR2 reads SVGIG (reference sequence). V lost 2 bases and J lost 1, with 11 bases in between. CDR3 size: 14 residues. The CDR3 sequence: CAWSSLSPNTEAFF. The CDR3 bases are TGTGCCTGGAGTTCCCTTAGCCCGAACACTGAAGCTTTCTTT.

V is TRBV30 and J is TRBJ1-2; maybe TRBD1 (6 bases). This CDR3 comprises 12 residues. CDR1 and CDR2 (germline): GTSNPN, SVGIG (reference sequence). V lost 4 bases and J lost 6, with 12 bases in between. CDR3 nucleotide sequence: TGTGCCTGGACCCCAGGGGCAGATGGCTACACCTTC. This codes for CAWTPGADGYTF.

The J gene is TRBJ2-3, the V gene TRBV10-3, with a weak D call TRBD1 (5 bases). The germline V gene has CDR1 ENHRY and CDR2 SYGVKD. V was cut by 4 bases and J by 0 bases, with 11 bases left in between. This CDR3 spans 15 amino acids. CDR3 bases: TGTGCCATCAGTGCTCAGGGTACAAGCACAGATACGCAGTATTTT. Amino acids: CAISAQGTSTDTQYF.

In its sample, this clone was seen once. The chain links TRBV13 to TRBJ1-2; D is perhaps TRBD1 (6 bases). CDR1 and CDR2 from the germline V gene are PRHDT and FYEKMQ (reference sequence). The ends were cut back, 8 bases at V and 3 bases at J, with 13 bases in the middle. CDR3 size: 13 residues. CDR3 bases: TGTGCCAGCGGGCTACAGGGAGACTATGGCTACACCTTC. Translated: CASGLQGDYGYTF.

CDR3 loop: CASSLGANPYGYTF. The CDR3, as DNA: TGTGCCAGCAGCTTGGGCGCAAACCCCTATGGCTACACCTTC. The chain links TRBV5-6 to TRBJ1-2; D not certain. V was pared by 0 bases and J by 4 bases, with 10 bases between. Germline V CDR1 and CDR2: SGHDT, YYEEEE. The CDR3 totals 14 residues. Full variable domain (outside the CDR3, taken from reference TRBV5-6 and TRBJ1-2): DAGVTQSPTHLIKTRGQQVTLRCSPKSGHDTVSWYQQALGQGPQFIFQYYEEEERQRGNFPDRFSGHQFPNYSSELNVNALLLGDSALYLCASSLGANPYGYTFGSGTRLTVV.

The chain couples TRBV6-6 to TRBJ1-3; D gene uncertain. The length of the CDR3 is 14 residues. V was pared by 6 bases and J by 1 base, with 10 bases between. CDR1 and CDR2 (germline): MNHNY, SVGAGI (reference sequence). The CDR3 DNA sequence: TGTGCCAGCAGCCTCACGAGTTCTGGAAACACCATATATTTT. Protein sequence: CASSLTSSGNTIYF.

This chain connects TRBV11-3 to TRBJ2-3; TRBD2 aligns across 9 bases. V was pared by 1 base and J by 5 bases, with 4 bases of the junction left unmatched. The CDR3 is 15 residues long. From germline, CDR1 is SGHNT and CDR2 YENEEA. CDR3 DNA sequence: TGTGCCAGCAGCTTAGGTAGCGGGGGCGAAGATACGCAGTATTTT. Translated: CASSLGSGGEDTQYF.

The sample holds a few counts of this clone. The chain carries TRBV5-1 and TRBJ2-7; tentative D call: TRBD2 (6 bases). There are 17 residues in the CDR3. Per germline, CDR1 SGHRS and CDR2 YFSETQ. Between the trimmed V and J ends, which lost 0 bases and 2 bases, there was a span of 18 bases. The CDR3 sequence: CASSLERFTGEAYEQYF. The CDR3 coding sequence is TGCGCCAGCAGCTTGGAAAGGTTTACGGGGGAAGCCTACGAGCAGTACTTC.

The chain links TRBV2 to TRBJ1-2, with no clear D. V lost 4 bases and J 1 base, leaving 4 bases between the germline ends. The length of the CDR3 is 12 residues. Germline V gene data show CDR1 as SNHLY and CDR2 as FYNNEI. In nucleotides, the CDR3 is TGTGCCAGCAGTGGCAGTAACTATGGCTACACCTTC. This gives the protein CASSGSNYGYTF.

This clone was counted between two and nine times. The chain carries TRBV19 and TRBJ1-5; TRBD1 matches at 7 bases. Germline V CDR1 and CDR2: LNHDA, SQIVND (reference sequence). Trimming removed 4 bases from V and 4 bases from J; junction bases left unmatched: 4. The CDR3 sequence is 14 residues long. The CDR3 region has the DNA TGTGCCAGTAGTACTCAGGGGGGTAATCAGCCCCAGCATTTT. Protein sequence: CASSTQGGNQPQHF.

This clone was counted between two and nine times. The CDR3 DNA is TGTGCCAGCACCAGGTTAGGAGGTACGGGCTACACCTTC. Protein: CASTRLGGTGYTF. J is TRBJ1-2 and V is TRBV6-5; D call uncertain. Trimming left V 7 bases short and J 8 bases short, with 17 bases between. Germline CDR1 reads MNHEY; CDR2 reads SVGAGI. The CDR3 is made up of 13 amino acids.

The CDR3 here is CASSLQRTYEQYF. The DNA of the CDR3 is TGTGCCAGCAGCTTACAGCGGACCTACGAGCAGTACTTC. The chain is built from TRBV7-2 and TRBJ2-7; the D gene is possibly TRBD2 (5 bases). The CDR3 sequence is 13 residues long. CDR1 and CDR2 from the germline V gene are SGHTA and FQGNSA. Trimming took 2 bases from V and 2 from J, leaving 7 bases between them.

The rearrangement uses TRBV6-1 and TRBJ2-7; TRBD1 matches at 7 bases. The CDR3 spans 13 residues. With V trimmed by 6 bases and J by 4 bases, 6 bases remained unmatched. Looked up from germline, CDR1 is MNHNS and CDR2 is SASEGT. The DNA for the CDR3 is TGTGCCAGCAGACCGGGACAGACATACGAGCAGTACTTC. Residues: CASRPGQTYEQYF.

This clone was picked up one time. The V call is TRBV5-1, the J call TRBJ1-6, with 7 bases that match TRBD1. Germline CDR1 is SGHRS and CDR2 is YFSETQ. V gave up 0 bases and J gave up 6 bases; unmatched junction bases: 0. The CDR3 is 14 residues long. The CDR3 protein is CASSLDRGNSPLHF. Here the CDR3 DNA reads TGCGCCAGCAGCTTGGACAGGGGTAATTCACCCCTCCACTTT.

The gene calls are TRBV27 and TRBJ1-2; tentative D call: TRBD1 (6 bases). In germline, CDR1 is MNHEY, CDR2 SMNVEV (reference sequence). Between the trimmed V and J ends, which lost 2 bases and 0 bases, there was a span of 13 bases. The CDR3 is 16 residues long. CDR3 amino acids: CASSLMGARANYGYTF. The CDR3 DNA sequence: TGTGCCAGCAGTTTAATGGGGGCGCGGGCTAACTATGGCTACACCTTC.

The chain combines TRBV5-1 with TRBJ2-2, with TRBD1 matching 8 bases. J lost 0 bases, V lost 4 bases, and 2 bases had no gene match. The CDR3 loop spans 15 amino acids. The germline V gene encodes CDR1 SGHRS and CDR2 YFSETQ. The CDR3 protein is CASSRDRTNTGELFF. CDR3 bases: TGCGCCAGCAGCAGGGACAGGACGAACACCGGGGAGCTGTTTTTT.

The V and J genes are TRBV29-1 and TRBJ2-7; D might be TRBD2 (7 bases). Germline assignment: CDR1 SQVTM and CDR2 ANQGSEA. CDR3 length equals 13 residues. V lost 6 bases to trimming and J lost 3 bases, with 15 bases between them. Here the CDR3 reads CSVGGGGIYEQYF. In DNA form, the CDR3 reads TGCAGCGTGGGGGGAGGGGGTATCTACGAGCAGTACTTC.

This clone was detected only once. J is TRBJ1-4 and V is TRBV6-6, with 9 bases matching TRBD1. V dropped 11 bases and J dropped 5; count of bases not matched to a gene: 3. CDR1 is MNHNY and CDR2 is SVGAGI in the germline V gene (reference sequence). The CDR3 is 12 amino acids. CDR3 region: CASGTGNEKLFF. The DNA for the CDR3 is TGTGCCTCCGGGACAGGGAATGAAAAACTGTTTTTT.

The chain joins TRBV4-3 to TRBJ1-2; D might be TRBD1 (5 bases). Trimming removed 0 bases from V and 4 bases from J, with 12 bases in between. CDR1 is LGHNA and CDR2 is YSLEER in the germline V gene. The CDR3 runs 15 residues. DNA of the CDR3: TGCGCCAGCAGCCAAGATCGGGGGTCAGGCTATGGCTACACCTTC. It codes for CASSQDRGSGYGYTF.